This T cell receptor beta chain was retrieved from a study of cytomegalovirus exposure and HLA in healthy donors. Amplification used 60 Vbeta primers and 13 Jbeta primers. Produced via immunoSEQ multiplex PCR; TCRdb's table is partial and in-frame only. The repertoire holds some 150,000 clones, with over 60% as singletons. This clone turned up a few times. Germline CDR1 reads KGHSH; CDR2 reads LQKENI. CDR3 length: 16 residues. V shed 0 bases and J 7 bases; nucleotides not matched to a gene: 6. The sequenced sample was PBMCs. The receptor was isolated from a woman in her thirties or forties in good health and CMV-seronegative. The V and J genes are TRBV18 and TRBJ2-1, with 10 bases that match TRBD2. In nucleotides, the CDR3 is TGTGCCAGCTCACCACCTGGAGCGGGAGGGATTAATGAGCAGTTCTTC. As protein: CASSPPGAGGINEQFF.